This T cell receptor beta chain appears in the sequencing data of a study of blood T cell repertoires in COVID-19. Study-wide background: COVID-19 samples from acute and convalescent phases originated in the United States, Italy and Spain.

Original processing notes: Estimation of nucleated cell counts relied on the amplification of reference gene primers. Sequenced by immunoSEQ multiplex PCR; TCRdb stores in-frame clones only, minus some. V and J calls and clone size are those listed in that table; D and trimming were worked out from the DNA. Among approximately 350,000 clones listed, 70% to 90% were seen once. Followed longitudinally, the Seattle patients had been enrolled during active infection. The CDR3 contains 14 residues. Germline lookup yields CDR1 SGHRS and CDR2 YFSETQ. J was trimmed by 0 bases and V by 4 bases; bases with no gene match: 0.

The receptor's source is a woman aged 25 to 39 with COVID-19, enrolled during active disease. Sequencing was done on a sample of peripheral blood. The rearrangement links TRBV5-1 to TRBJ2-2; 7 bases line up with TRBD1. The DNA for the CDR3 is TGCGCCAGCAGCGACAGGGCGAACACCGGGGAGCTGTTTTTT. This encodes CASSDRANTGELFF.